This T cell receptor (beta chain) was documented in a study of blood T cell repertoires in COVID-19. Study-level information: Acute and convalescent COVID-19 specimens originated in the United States, Italy and Spain.

Data came from immunoSEQ multiplex PCR; TCRdb stores just in-frame clones and leaves some out. The sample records about 52,000 clones, about 82% being singletons. Only one count was recorded for this clone. Trimming cost V 6 bases and J 8 bases, with 16 bases left between them. The CDR3 consists of 14 residues. CDR1 and CDR2 from the germline V gene are KGHSH and LQKENI. The sequence came from a woman at least 80 years old with acute or convalescent COVID-19. The sequencing sample was made of peripheral blood. The chain uses TRBV18 and TRBJ1-4, with a possible D match to TRBD1 (5 bases). CDR3 DNA sequence: TGTGCCAGCTCGCCCCAACGGGAGGGGGAAAAACTGTTTTTT. Translating gives CASSPQREGEKLFF.